These 16 T cell receptor beta chains came from one sample sequenced in a study of blood T cell repertoires in COVID-19. Clones were read by immunoSEQ multiplex PCR, and TCRdb kept only the in-frame ones, dropping some. The sample lists 300,000 to 400,000 clones, about 87% occurring once. The source material was peripheral blood. The receptors stem from a young man with COVID-19, enrolled during active disease.

The gene calls are TRBV6-5 and TRBJ1-5; 9 bases line up with TRBD1. CDR3 length: 14 residues. J gave up 4 bases and V 7 bases, and 5 bases lay outside the gene matches. The germline CDR1 and CDR2 sequences are MNHEY and SVGAGI. This CDR3 reads CASTSTGGNQPQHF. CDR3 in DNA: TGTGCCAGCACATCGACAGGGGGGAATCAGCCCCAGCATTTT.

The CDR3 coding sequence is TGTGCCAGCAGCTTAGGACAGGGCCGCAATCAGCCCCAGCATTTT. It codes for CASSLGQGRNQPQHF. The genes are TRBV7-8 and TRBJ1-5; 7 bases map to TRBD1. V was pared by 1 base and J by 2 bases, with 2 bases of the junction left unmatched. The CDR3 has 15 amino acids. The germline V gene encodes CDR1 SGHVS and CDR2 FQNEAQ.

The V call is TRBV4-1, the J call TRBJ2-7; D gene uncertain. The CDR3 sequence is 14 residues long. Germline lookup yields CDR1 MGHRA and CDR2 YSYEKL. Trimming stripped 0 bases from V and 2 bases from J, with 8 bases between. Here the CDR3 DNA reads TGCGCCAGCAGCCAAGAGCGGCAGACCTACGAGCAGTACTTC. Translation gives CASSQERQTYEQYF.

The CDR3 region is CASSEEPGGNTGELFF. The CDR3 DNA is TGTGCCAGCAGTGAAGAACCAGGGGGCAACACCGGGGAGCTGTTTTTT. The V and J genes are TRBV2 and TRBJ2-2, with TRBD1 matching 8 bases. The CDR3 contains 16 residues. CDR1 is SNHLY and CDR2 is FYNNEI in the germline V gene. V lost 1 base, J lost 2 bases, and 3 bases stayed unmatched.

The chain combines TRBV7-8 with TRBJ2-7; 9 bases match TRBD1. Germline loops: CDR1 SGHVS, CDR2 FQNEAQ. V lost 3 bases to trimming and J lost 6 bases; unmatched junction nucleotides: 9. CDR3 length: 15 residues. The CDR3 here is CASSFRDRVQTEQYF. CDR3 in DNA: TGTGCCAGCAGCTTCAGGGACAGGGTCCAAACCGAGCAGTACTTC. Drawing the rest from reference TRBV7-8 and TRBJ2-7, the complete variable domain is GAGVSQSPRYKVAKRGQDVALRCDPISGHVSLFWYQQALGQGPEFLTYFQNEAQLDKSGLPSDRFFAERPEGSVSTLKIQRTQQEDSAVYLCASSFRDRVQTEQYFGPGTRLTVT.

V is TRBV27 and J is TRBJ2-3, with TRBD1 matching over 7 bases. V was clipped by 7 bases and J by 7 bases; unmatched bases: 8. Germline assignment: CDR1 MNHEY and CDR2 SMNVEV (reference sequence). This CDR3 region has 13 residues. As DNA, the CDR3 is TGTGCCAGCAATGCTAGAGGGGGCAATACGCAGTATTTT. This translates into CASNARGGNTQYF.

The chain recombines TRBV5-6 with TRBJ1-5; D is ambiguous. The CDR3 runs to 14 residues. V gave up 2 bases and J gave up 3 bases, with 9 bases separating them. Germline V gives CDR1 SGHDT, CDR2 YYEEEE. This chain's CDR3 is CASSFGLINQPQHF. The CDR3 coding sequence is TGTGCCAGCAGCTTTGGGCTGATCAATCAGCCCCAGCATTTT.

This chain uses TRBV6-6 with TRBJ1-1; tentative D call: TRBD1 (6 bases). The CDR3 loop spans 13 amino acids. CDR1 and CDR2 (germline): MNHNY, SVGAGI (reference sequence). Trimming took 8 bases from V and 1 from J, leaving 11 bases between them. CDR3 bases: TGTGCCAGCGGGCTACAGGGGAACACTGAAGCTTTCTTT. Translated: CASGLQGNTEAFF.

The chain employs TRBV28 and TRBJ1-1; 7 positions match TRBD1. V lost 6 bases to trimming and J lost 4 bases; unmatched junction nucleotides: 14. This CDR3 spans 16 amino acids. From germline, CDR1 is MDHEN and CDR2 SYDVKM. For the CDR3, the DNA is TGTGCCAGCAGCCAACTACCAGGGGGGCGGGGCACTGAAGCTTTCTTT. Translated, it gives CASSQLPGGRGTEAFF. Variable domain in full (rest from reference TRBV28 and TRBJ1-1): DVKVTQSSRYLVKRTGEKVFLECVQDMDHENMFWYRQDPGLGLRLIYFSYDVKMKEKGDIPEGYSVSREKKERFSLILESASTNQTSMYLCASSQLPGGRGTEAFFGQGTRLTVV.

The rearrangement uses TRBV20-1 and TRBJ1-3, with TRBD1 matching over 7 bases. The CDR3 contains 15 residues. The V and J ends lost 4 bases and 0 bases, in that order; junction bases with no gene match: 6. CDR1 is DFQATT, CDR2 SNEGSKA, per germline (reference sequence). For the CDR3, the DNA is TGCAGTGCTATTGACAGGGCTCGCTCTGGAAACACCATATATTTT. This encodes CSAIDRARSGNTIYF.

The chain employs TRBV9 and TRBJ1-5; possibly TRBD1 for D (5 bases). Germline V gene sequence: CDR1 SGDLS, CDR2 YYNGEE. The V gene lost 0 bases and the J gene lost 5 bases, with 12 bases spanning the gap. The CDR3 totals 15 residues. For the CDR3, the DNA is TGTGCCAGCAGCGTAGGGTCGGGGGGGGATCAGCCCCAGCATTTT. Encoded protein: CASSVGSGGDQPQHF. Full variable domain (remainder filled in from reference TRBV9 and TRBJ1-5): DSGVTQTPKHLITATGQRVTLRCSPRSGDLSVYWYQQSLDQGLQFLIQYYNGEERAKGNILERFSAQQFPDLHSELNLSSLELGDSALYFCASSVGSGGDQPQHFGDGTRLSIL.

This clone turned up a few times. The chain couples TRBV7-6 to TRBJ1-2; 12 bases match TRBD1. CDR3 size: 15 residues. Looked up from germline, CDR1 is SGHVS and CDR2 is FNYEAQ. With V trimmed by 5 bases and J by 6 bases, 7 bases remained unmatched. CDR3 protein: CASSPGTGGADGYTF. As DNA, the CDR3 is TGTGCCAGCAGCCCAGGGACAGGGGGCGCGGATGGCTACACCTTC.

This clone was recorded only once. The CDR3 reads CASSPLQGIDYGYTF. Written as DNA, the CDR3 is TGTGCCAGCTCACCACTACAGGGGATAGACTATGGCTACACCTTC. V is TRBV18 and J is TRBJ1-2, with 7 bases aligning to TRBD1. The CDR3 is 15 residues long. Germline V gene lookup returns CDR1 KGHSH and CDR2 LQKENI. The J segment lost 3 bases and the V segment lost 1 base, leaving 5 bases of the junction unmatched.

In its sample, this clone was seen a few times. V is TRBV11-2 and J is TRBJ2-3; tentatively, D is TRBD1 (6 bases). Per the germline V gene, CDR1 is SGHAT and CDR2 is FQNNGV. Trimming cost V 1 base and J 10 bases, with 12 bases left between them. The length of the CDR3 is 13 residues. CDR3: CASSLVIQGAQYF. In nucleotides, the CDR3 is TGTGCCAGCAGCTTAGTGATACAGGGAGCGCAGTATTTT.

The chain joins TRBV27 to TRBJ1-1, with D possibly being TRBD1 (6 bases). This CDR3 comprises 16 residues. Germline V CDR1 and CDR2: MNHEY, SMNVEV (reference sequence). Trimming left V 3 bases short and J 0 bases short, with 14 bases between. In DNA, the CDR3 is TGTGCCAGCAGTTTCCGTCGGACAGCCATGAACACTGAAGCTTTCTTT. Its translation: CASSFRRTAMNTEAFF.

The chain joins TRBV7-3 to TRBJ2-3; 8 bases agree with TRBD1. The V gene's germline CDR1 is SGHTA and CDR2 FQGTGA. V shed 3 bases, J shed 2 bases, and the junction held 4 bases outside the gene matches. This CDR3 region has 15 residues. The CDR3 is CASSLTGVSTDTQYF. CDR3 nucleotide sequence: TGTGCCAGCAGCTTGACAGGGGTTTCCACAGATACGCAGTATTTT.